One and the same sample provided the 13 T cell receptor beta chains below, sequenced in a study of blood T cell repertoires in COVID-19. Profiled with immunoSEQ multiplex PCR; TCRdb holds only in-frame clones, not every one. This table holds about 300,000 clones, approximately 89% found once. The source material was peripheral blood. The receptor source for this set is a woman aged 25 to 39 who had recovered from COVID-19.

V gene TRBV4-1 combines with J gene TRBJ2-7; 7 bases are a match to TRBD2. Germline CDR1 is MGHRA and CDR2 is YSYEKL. The CDR3 is 16 amino acids. Losses at the gene ends were 4 bases for V and 7 bases for J; bases not matched to a gene: 16. CDR3 residues: CASSPGERGLSWEQYF. Written as DNA, the CDR3 is TGCGCCAGCAGCCCGGGGGAGCGGGGTCTTTCTTGGGAGCAGTACTTC.

The genes are TRBV6-4 and TRBJ2-3; 8 bases are a match to TRBD2. Germline-derived CDR1 and CDR2 are MRHNA and SNTAGT. The J segment lost 5 bases and the V segment lost 4 bases, leaving 8 bases of the junction unmatched. This CDR3 is 15 amino acids long. The CDR3 nucleotides are TGTGCCAGCAGTGCCTCGGGGGGGCGTGGAGATACGCAGTATTTT. Its translation is CASSASGGRGDTQYF.

The V gene is TRBV10-3, the J gene TRBJ2-7; D not resolved. This CDR3 has 12 amino acids. Germline V gives CDR1 ENHRY, CDR2 SYGVKD. Trimming pared 4 bases from V and 2 bases from J, leaving 6 bases between. The CDR3 is CAISGGAYEQYF. The CDR3 DNA is TGTGCCATCAGTGGCGGAGCCTACGAGCAGTACTTC.

This clone came up many times. The chain employs TRBV7-8 and TRBJ1-5, with TRBD1 matching 9 bases. Germline values: CDR1 SGHVS, CDR2 FQNEAQ. With 2 bases clipped from V and 4 bases from J, the junction kept 6 bases outside the gene matches. The CDR3 totals 16 residues. The CDR3 is CASSLLPGTGNQPQHF. The CDR3 DNA sequence: TGTGCCAGCAGCTTACTCCCAGGGACAGGGAATCAGCCCCAGCATTTT.

This chain connects TRBV5-4 to TRBJ1-6; weak D call: TRBD1 (6 bases). From germline, CDR1 is SGHNT and CDR2 YYREEE (reference sequence). The CDR3 is made up of 13 amino acids. V was clipped by 3 bases and J by 10 bases, with 11 bases between them. The CDR3: CASSWDIGSPLHF. The CDR3 DNA sequence: TGTGCCAGCAGCTGGGACATAGGGTCACCCCTCCACTTT.

CDR3 loop: CASSQVGQTQYF. As DNA, the CDR3 is TGTGCCAGCAGCCAAGTGGGGCAGACCCAGTACTTC. The rearrangement links TRBV3-1 (or the pseudogene TRBV3-2) to TRBJ2-5, with D possibly matching TRBD1 (5 bases). Trimming took 1 base from V and 6 from J, leaving 6 bases between them. This CDR3 has 12 amino acids. Germline CDR1 and CDR2: LGHDT and YNNKEL (reference sequence).

The rearrangement uses TRBV9 and TRBJ1-1; TRBD1 matches 7 bases. V trimming: 3 bases; J trimming: 0 bases; junction bases outside the gene matches: 5. Per the germline V gene, CDR1 is SGDLS and CDR2 is YYNGEE. The CDR3 contains 15 residues. The CDR3 bases are TGTGCCAGCAGCGCCGGGGACAGAATGAACACTGAAGCTTTCTTT. It specifies CASSAGDRMNTEAFF.

The rearrangement joins TRBV6-5 to TRBJ1-2; 8 bases are shared with TRBD1. The CDR3 is 13 amino acids. V gave up 6 bases and J gave up 6 bases; unmatched junction bases: 6. The germline gives CDR1 MNHEY, CDR2 SVGAGI. CDR3 region: CASRLTGADGYTF. The CDR3 nucleotides are TGTGCCAGCAGACTGACAGGGGCGGATGGCTACACCTTC.

The gene calls are TRBV3-1 (or the pseudogene TRBV3-2) and TRBJ2-3; TRBD1 agrees at 7 bases. V lost 8 bases, J lost 1 base, and 6 bases stayed unmatched. Germline assignment: CDR1 LGHDT and CDR2 YNNKEL (reference sequence). The CDR3 runs to 14 residues. CDR3 region: CASQKTGGTDTQYF. CDR3 DNA sequence: TGTGCCAGCCAAAAAACAGGGGGCACAGATACGCAGTATTTT.

The V gene is TRBV5-4, the J gene TRBJ1-4; 7 bases align to TRBD1. The CDR3 has 15 residues. CDR1 is SGHNT, CDR2 YYREEE, per germline (reference sequence). V shed 5 bases and J 5 bases; nucleotides not matched to a gene: 9. The CDR3 spells CASSYQTGRNEKLFF. The CDR3 nucleotides are TGTGCCAGCAGTTATCAGACAGGGAGAAATGAAAAACTGTTTTTT. Full variable domain (remainder filled in from reference TRBV5-4 and TRBJ1-4): ETGVTQSPTHLIKTRGQQVTLRCSSQSGHNTVSWYQQALGQGPQFIFQYYREEENGRGNFPPRFSGLQFPNYSSELNVNALELDDSALYLCASSYQTGRNEKLFFGSGTQLSVL.

The chain employs TRBV18 and TRBJ1-1; TRBD1 agrees at 9 bases. The germline V gene encodes CDR1 KGHSH and CDR2 LQKENI. The CDR3 extends over 13 amino acids. J lost 1 base, V lost 10 bases, and 4 bases had no gene match. The CDR3 DNA sequence: TGTGCCACGGGACAGGGCGGGAACACTGAAGCTTTCTTT. Its translation: CATGQGGNTEAFF.

The rearrangement uses TRBV12-3 or TRBV12-4 and TRBJ1-1; the D gene is possibly TRBD1 (5 bases). V was pared by 7 bases and J by 6 bases, with 12 bases between. The length of the CDR3 is 12 residues. The CDR3, as DNA: TGTGCCAGCACTACAGGAAACGCTGAAGCTTTCTTT. As protein: CASTTGNAEAFF.

This chain's CDR3 is CASSPGTSGAREETQYF. CDR3 bases: TGCGCCAGCAGCCCCGGGACTAGCGGGGCCCGAGAAGAGACCCAGTACTTC. The chain has TRBV5-1 and TRBJ2-5; 13 bases are a match to TRBD2. CDR3 size: 17 residues. Looked up from germline, CDR1 is SGHRS and CDR2 is YFSETQ. V shed 4 bases and J 3 bases; nucleotides not matched to a gene: 9.